The rows below give T cell receptor beta chains drawn from one sample of a study of OX40 agonist ivuxolimab in advanced cancers. Profiled with immunoSEQ multiplex PCR; TCRdb holds only in-frame clones, not every one. The top ten clones hold about 1.2% of a sample with 57,000 or so clones, approximately 86% of them seen once. The source material was CD4+ or CD8+ T cells sorted from blood, sampled in a trial of the OX40 agonist ivuxolimab. These receptors came from an adult with an advanced solid tumor such as melanoma, head and neck, liver or kidney cancer. Each CDR3 is given with its conserved first and last residue. The D gene is left open where the match is weak. A clone size is listed for some rows: how often the clone was seen (once, few, many), or a class if it is expanded.

DNA: TGTGCCAGCTCACCACTGGACACTAGCACAGATACGCAGTATTTT
CDR3: CASSPLDTSTDTQYF
J: TRBJ2-3
V: TRBV18
D: -
length: 15
size: -

DNA: TGTGCCAGCAGCATGTTCACCAGGAACACTGAAGCTTTCTTT
CDR3: CASSMFTRNTEAFF
J: TRBJ1-1
V: TRBV5-6
D: -
length: 14
size: -

DNA: TGCGCCAGCAGCCACACAGGGGACAATGAGCAGTTCTTC
CDR3: CASSHTGDNEQFF
J: TRBJ2-1
V: TRBV4-1
D: TRBD1
length: 13
size: -

DNA: TGCGCCAGCAGCTTGGCCCCTAAACAAGGGGGTGAAGCTTTCTTT
CDR3: CASSLAPKQGGEAFF
J: TRBJ1-1
V: TRBV5-1
D: -
length: 15
size: once

DNA: TGTGCCAGCAGCCGAGGCAGGGGGAATGAAAAACTGTTTTTT
CDR3: CASSRGRGNEKLFF
J: TRBJ1-4
V: TRBV2
D: TRBD1
length: 14
size: -

DNA: TGTGCCAGCAGCGTAGGGCATTATAATTCACCCCTCCACTTT
CDR3: CASSVGHYNSPLHF
J: TRBJ1-6
V: TRBV9
D: -
length: 14
size: -

DNA: TGTGCCAGCTCACCGAATTGGGGGTCACCCCTCCACTTT
CDR3: CASSPNWGSPLHF
J: TRBJ1-6
V: TRBV18
D: -
length: 13
size: -

DNA: TGTGCCAGCAGCCCTACACCGAACACTGAAGCTTTCTTT
CDR3: CASSPTPNTEAFF
J: TRBJ1-1
V: TRBV7-9
D: -
length: 13
size: few

DNA: TGTGCCACCCGGGAGTTGGGACAGCCCGGGGGTGAGCAGTTCTTC
CDR3: CATRELGQPGGEQFF
J: TRBJ2-1
V: TRBV19
D: -
length: 15
size: -

DNA: TGTGCCAGCTCACCAACTAGCGTCGACACCGGGGAGCTGTTTTTT
CDR3: CASSPTSVDTGELFF
J: TRBJ2-2
V: TRBV18
D: TRBD2
length: 15
size: few

DNA: TGTGCCAGCAGCGTAGCTAGGTCCACCGGGGAGCTGTTTTTT
CDR3: CASSVARSTGELFF
J: TRBJ2-2
V: TRBV7-2
D: -
length: 14
size: few

DNA: TGTGCCAGCAGTCTTCAGCCGCCGGGACAATACATTCAGTACTTC
CDR3: CASSLQPPGQYIQYF
J: TRBJ2-4
V: TRBV28
D: -
length: 15
size: -

DNA: TGTGCCAGCAGCACCGGGACTGTGGGGTCACCCCTCCACTTT
CDR3: CASSTGTVGSPLHF
J: TRBJ1-6
V: TRBV7-9
D: -
length: 14
size: -

DNA: TGTGCCAGCAGCCCAATGGGAACATTCAATGAGCAGTTCTTC
CDR3: CASSPMGTFNEQFF
J: TRBJ2-1
V: TRBV7-9
D: -
length: 14
size: -

DNA: TGCGCCAGCAGCCCAAGCGGGGGGGACTACAATGAGCAGTTCTTC
CDR3: CASSPSGGDYNEQFF
J: TRBJ2-1
V: TRBV4-1
D: TRBD2
length: 15
size: -

DNA: TGTGCCAGCCCTGGCGGGGGGGGCACTGAAGCTTTCTTT
CDR3: CASPGGGGTEAFF
J: TRBJ1-1
V: TRBV6-1
D: -
length: 13
size: -

DNA: TGTGCCAGCAGTTACTCGGGGGCAGGGTATGATGGCGGCTACACCTTC
CDR3: CASSYSGAGYDGGYTF
J: TRBJ1-2
V: TRBV6-5
D: -
length: 16
size: -

DNA: TGCGCCAGCAGCGAAGGACAGGGCACGGTGCAGTACTTC
CDR3: CASSEGQGTVQYF
J: TRBJ2-7
V: TRBV5-1
D: TRBD1
length: 13
size: -

DNA: TGTGCCAGCAGAGCCGGACAGGGTGTCGGTGGCTACACCTTC
CDR3: CASRAGQGVGGYTF
J: TRBJ1-2
V: TRBV6-5
D: TRBD1
length: 14
size: -

DNA: TGCGCCAGCAGCTTGGGCGCGGGGGGTAAAGAGACCCAGTACTTC
CDR3: CASSLGAGGKETQYF
J: TRBJ2-5
V: TRBV5-1
D: TRBD2
length: 15
size: once

DNA: TGCGCCAGCAGCCAGAGTATCAATCAGCCCCAGCATTTT
CDR3: CASSQSINQPQHF
J: TRBJ1-5
V: TRBV5-1
D: -
length: 13
size: -

DNA: TGTGCCAGCAGGTCCCCCCTGGCCGGCACAGATACGCAGTATTTT
CDR3: CASRSPLAGTDTQYF
J: TRBJ2-3
V: TRBV11-1
D: -
length: 15
size: -

DNA: TGTGCCAGCAGGTCAACAATCTACGAGCAGTACTTC
CDR3: CASRSTIYEQYF
J: TRBJ2-7
V: TRBV28
D: -
length: 12
size: -

DNA: TGTGCCAGCAGCTTGGACAGGGCCAATAATTCACCCCTCCACTTT
CDR3: CASSLDRANNSPLHF
J: TRBJ1-6
V: TRBV5-5
D: -
length: 15
size: -

DNA: TGTGCCAGCAGTTGGAGGGACAGACCTAACTACGAGCAGTACTTC
CDR3: CASSWRDRPNYEQYF
J: TRBJ2-7
V: TRBV6-5
D: -
length: 15
size: -

DNA: TGCGCCAGCAGCTCCCCGCGCGGGGGGAACACAGATACGCAGTATTTT
CDR3: CASSSPRGGNTDTQYF
J: TRBJ2-3
V: TRBV5-1
D: TRBD2
length: 16
size: -

DNA: TGCGCCAGCACTAATGGGGCCGGGTCTGGTGGCAAAAACATTCAGTACTTC
CDR3: CASTNGAGSGGKNIQYF
J: TRBJ2-4
V: TRBV5-1
D: -
length: 17
size: -

DNA: TGTGCCAGCAGCCTCTCGGGGGGGGCGAGCCATGGCTACACCTTC
CDR3: CASSLSGGASHGYTF
J: TRBJ1-2
V: TRBV5-4
D: -
length: 15
size: -

DNA: TGCGCCAGCAGCCTGGACCGTTTGAGCACTGAAGCTTTCTTT
CDR3: CASSLDRLSTEAFF
J: TRBJ1-1
V: TRBV5-1
D: -
length: 14
size: -

DNA: TGTGCCAGCAGCAAGACTAGCGGGGGGGTCACAGATACGCAGTATTTT
CDR3: CASSKTSGGVTDTQYF
J: TRBJ2-3
V: TRBV5-5
D: TRBD2
length: 16
size: -

DNA: TGCGCCAGCAGCTCCTTCCAGGGTCCCAGGAGGGGCTACACCTTC
CDR3: CASSSFQGPRRGYTF
J: TRBJ1-2
V: TRBV5-1
D: -
length: 15
size: -

DNA: TGTGCCAGCAGCCACCCCCGGCCGGATAACTATGGCTACACCTTC
CDR3: CASSHPRPDNYGYTF
J: TRBJ1-2
V: TRBV7-3
D: -
length: 15
size: once

DNA: TGTGCCAGCTCACCATACCGGGACAGTAATAGCAATCAGCCCCAGCATTTT
CDR3: CASSPYRDSNSNQPQHF
J: TRBJ1-5
V: TRBV18
D: TRBD1
length: 17
size: -

DNA: TGTGCCAGCAGTCGAGGGTCGGGGGGGTTCTACGAGCAGTACTTC
CDR3: CASSRGSGGFYEQYF
J: TRBJ2-7
V: TRBV14
D: TRBD2
length: 15
size: -

DNA: TGCGCCAGCAGCGTACAGACTAGCGGGGGGAGGGATACGCAGTATTTT
CDR3: CASSVQTSGGRDTQYF
J: TRBJ2-3
V: TRBV5-1
D: TRBD2
length: 16
size: few

DNA: TGTGCCAGCAGCCAACCCCCGAGGGGCACCGGGGAGCTGTTTTTT
CDR3: CASSQPPRGTGELFF
J: TRBJ2-2
V: TRBV14
D: -
length: 15
size: -

DNA: TGTGCCAGCAGTGACTTACAGGGGCGGCAGCCCCAGCATTTT
CDR3: CASSDLQGRQPQHF
J: TRBJ1-5
V: TRBV2
D: TRBD1
length: 14
size: -

DNA: TGCGCCAGCAGGTCGGGACAGACGAACACTGAAGCTTTCTTT
CDR3: CASRSGQTNTEAFF
J: TRBJ1-1
V: TRBV4-1
D: TRBD1
length: 14
size: -

DNA: TGTGCCAGCAGTTTTCCGGGACAGAGGAACACTGAAGCTTTCTTT
CDR3: CASSFPGQRNTEAFF
J: TRBJ1-1
V: TRBV6-5
D: TRBD1
length: 15
size: -

DNA: TGTGCCAGCAGCGGGGGGACTAGCGGGCACTCCTACGAGCAGTACTTC
CDR3: CASSGGTSGHSYEQYF
J: TRBJ2-7
V: TRBV5-4
D: TRBD2
length: 16
size: -

DNA: TGTGCCAGCAGCCCGAGACAGGGGTCGGTTGCCAAAAACATTCAGTACTTC
CDR3: CASSPRQGSVAKNIQYF
J: TRBJ2-4
V: TRBV9
D: TRBD1
length: 17
size: -

DNA: TGCGCCGTATCTGGCGGGGCGAACAATGAGCAGTTCTTC
CDR3: CAVSGGANNEQFF
J: TRBJ2-1
V: TRBV10-2
D: -
length: 13
size: -

DNA: TGTGCCAGCATCCCCGGGACAGGGGTGATCCAGCCCCAGCATTTT
CDR3: CASIPGTGVIQPQHF
J: TRBJ1-5
V: TRBV6-1
D: TRBD1
length: 15
size: -

DNA: TGTGCCAGCAGCTTCGACCGAGGGAGCCCTTCCGAGCAGTACTTC
CDR3: CASSFDRGSPSEQYF
J: TRBJ2-7
V: TRBV5-8
D: -
length: 15
size: -

DNA: TGCGCCAGCAGCTTCTTGGCTAGCGGGAACACCGGGGAGCTGTTTTTT
CDR3: CASSFLASGNTGELFF
J: TRBJ2-2
V: TRBV5-1
D: TRBD2
length: 16
size: -

DNA: TGTGCCAGCAGTGAAGTGGTCAGGGGGAATGGAGAAGCTTTCTTT
CDR3: CASSEVVRGNGEAFF
J: TRBJ1-1
V: TRBV6-1
D: TRBD1
length: 15
size: -

DNA: TGTGCCTGGAGTGTGGTAGACGAGCAGTACTTC
CDR3: CAWSVVDEQYF
J: TRBJ2-7
V: TRBV30
D: -
length: 11
size: -

DNA: TGTGCCAGCTCACCCCTCGAGCGTCGTGGCAATCAGCCCCAGCATTTT
CDR3: CASSPLERRGNQPQHF
J: TRBJ1-5
V: TRBV18
D: -
length: 16
size: -

DNA: TGTGCCAGCAGTGAGTGGAGGGGGGGAAATCAGCCCCAGCATTTT
CDR3: CASSEWRGGNQPQHF
J: TRBJ1-5
V: TRBV6-1
D: -
length: 15
size: -

DNA: TGTGCCAGCAAACGCCAGCGGGACACTGAAGCTTTCTTT
CDR3: CASKRQRDTEAFF
J: TRBJ1-1
V: TRBV6-5
D: -
length: 13
size: -

DNA: TGTGCCAGCAGGCCGGTGGGCTCTGGAAACACCATATATTTT
CDR3: CASRPVGSGNTIYF
J: TRBJ1-3
V: TRBV2
D: -
length: 14
size: -

DNA: TGTGCCAGCAGCTTTCCTGGGGGCGGTAATTCACCCCTCCACTTT
CDR3: CASSFPGGGNSPLHF
J: TRBJ1-6
V: TRBV7-9
D: -
length: 15
size: -

DNA: TGTGCCAGCAGCCCCGACAGGATCAATCAGCCCCAGCATTTT
CDR3: CASSPDRINQPQHF
J: TRBJ1-5
V: TRBV6-6
D: -
length: 14
size: -

DNA: TGCGCCAGCAGCTTGTTGGGAGGAGGGTATCAGCCCCAGCATTTT
CDR3: CASSLLGGGYQPQHF
J: TRBJ1-5
V: TRBV5-1
D: -
length: 15
size: -

DNA: TGTGCCAGCTCACCACGGCAGGGGTCTTCGGGAAAACTGTTTTTT
CDR3: CASSPRQGSSGKLFF
J: TRBJ1-4
V: TRBV18
D: -
length: 15
size: -

DNA: TGTGCCAGCAAATCTTCCCCAATCGCGATCGAGCAGTACTTC
CDR3: CASKSSPIAIEQYF
J: TRBJ2-7
V: TRBV6-5
D: -
length: 14
size: -

DNA: TGTGCCAGCTCACCAGATCAGTTCCACTATGGCTACACCTTC
CDR3: CASSPDQFHYGYTF
J: TRBJ1-2
V: TRBV18
D: -
length: 14
size: -

DNA: TGTGCCAGCAGTTCGAACCTAGCCTCCTACGAGCAGTACTTC
CDR3: CASSSNLASYEQYF
J: TRBJ2-7
V: TRBV6-6
D: -
length: 14
size: once

DNA: TGTGCCAGCAGCCAACGTACCCGGACAGGGGGACCGAAAAACATTCAGTACTTC
CDR3: CASSQRTRTGGPKNIQYF
J: TRBJ2-4
V: TRBV4-2
D: TRBD1
length: 18
size: -

DNA: TGTGCCAGCAGTGGAGCCCCCGGGACAGGGGACACTGAAGCTTTCTTT
CDR3: CASSGAPGTGDTEAFF
J: TRBJ1-1
V: TRBV25-1
D: TRBD1
length: 16
size: -